This TCR beta chain was recorded in a study of long-term antiretroviral therapy in people with HIV. The study, taken as a whole, reports: In samples taken after ART, diversity increased but remained below transplant donor control levels. Every time point showed a repertoire led by clones expanded before ART.

The CDR3 extends over 13 amino acids. The V and J ends lost 1 base and 2 bases respectively, with 6 bases between them. In germline, CDR1 is SGHVS, CDR2 FQNEAQ. At the survey level, the v3.0 immunoSEQ assay was run. Sequencing of each sample targeted 40,000-50,000 T-cell genomes. Data came from immunoSEQ multiplex PCR; TCRdb stores just in-frame clones and leaves some out. The data show some 17,000 clones, roughly 80% seen once. Cryopreserved PBMC numbered roughly 0.9-11 million per sample before DNA extraction. Note on this clone: The antigen remains unidentified.

Material: unsorted PBMCs, obtained 0.1 years after starting antiretroviral therapy. This TCR was sampled from a young man with HIV. The V gene is TRBV7-8, the J gene TRBJ2-7; D is unclear. The CDR3 region has the DNA TGTGCCAGCAGCTTAGAGGTTACCTACGAGCAGTACTTC. Translation: CASSLEVTYEQYF.